This TCR beta chain is from a study of cytomegalovirus exposure and HLA in healthy donors. 60 Vbeta and 13 Jbeta primers were used in PCR. Profiled with immunoSEQ multiplex PCR; TCRdb holds only in-frame clones, not every one. The sample has about 110,000 clones; over 60% are singletons. The ends lost 4 bases at V and 3 bases at J; junction bases unmatched: 5. The CDR3 is 17 amino acids. Germline CDR1 is ENHRY and CDR2 is SYGVKD. For this clone: Its specificity is unknown.

The study, taken as a whole, reports: Per a prior analysis, the majority of TCR beta V segments were productive roughly 87% or roughly 30% of the time. According to the study, roughly 180 TCR beta chains were cytomegalovirus-associated. Later analysis indicated greater clonal expansion among HLA-associated TCR beta chains than among equally common other chains.

This TCR derives from a human donor in good health. The rearrangement links TRBV10-3 to TRBJ2-1; 14 bases line up with TRBD2. The sequencing input was PBMCs. The CDR3 DNA reads as TGTGCCATCAGTGCCCGACTAGCGGGAGGGGTCTACAATGAGCAGTTCTTC. It is translated as CAISARLAGGVYNEQFF.